Listed below are T cell receptor beta chains from one sample, sequenced in a study of cytomegalovirus exposure and HLA in healthy donors. Measured with immunoSEQ multiplex PCR; TCRdb has only the in-frame clones, and not every one. The table lists around 150,000 clones, under 80% of them singletons. Sequencing used PBMCs. The receptors were sampled from a female donor in good health and CMV-seronegative. CDR3s include the opening cysteine and the closing phenylalanine or tryptophan. Fields, in order: clone size, D gene, V gene, J gene, CDR3 protein, CDR3 DNA. D genes are given only for firm matches. Size tells how often a clone was seen (once, few, many) or the class of an expanded clone, and some rows leave it out.

.	.	TRBV5-1	TRBJ1-3	CASSLSGAGNTIYF	TGCGCCAGCAGCTTGTCAGGGGCTGGAAACACCATATATTTT
.	TRBD1	TRBV25-1	TRBJ2-7	CASSGGQGASEQYF	TGTGCCAGCAGTGGGGGACAGGGGGCCTCCGAGCAGTACTTC
.	TRBD1	TRBV6-5	TRBJ1-5	CASRAGQGRQPQHF	TGTGCCAGCAGGGCGGGACAGGGTAGGCAGCCCCAGCATTTT
.	.	TRBV7-8	TRBJ1-2	CASSLGGQSGYTF	TGTGCCAGCAGCTTAGGAGGACAGTCTGGCTACACCTTC
.	TRBD2	TRBV5-1	TRBJ2-1	CASSLPRGGGNNNEQFF	TGCGCCAGCAGCTTGCCCCGGGGCGGGGGGAATAACAATGAGCAGTTCTTC
.	.	TRBV5-1	TRBJ2-2	CASSRGTQPSGELFF	TGCGCCAGCAGCAGAGGGACTCAGCCTAGCGGGGAGCTGTTTTTT
.	TRBD1	TRBV9	TRBJ1-2	CASSARWDRENGYTF	TGTGCCAGCAGCGCGAGGTGGGACAGGGAGAATGGCTACACCTTC
.	TRBD1	TRBV25-1	TRBJ2-7	CASCGQASGEQYF	TGTGCCAGTTGCGGACAGGCCTCTGGCGAGCAGTACTTC
.	TRBD1	TRBV7-8	TRBJ2-5	CASRGQTWETQYF	TGTGCCAGCAGGGGACAGACATGGGAGACCCAGTACTTC
once	.	TRBV6-5	TRBJ1-3	CASSYTFSDTIYF	TGTGCCAGCAGTTACACCTTTTCGGACACCATATATTTT
.	.	TRBV20-1	TRBJ1-2	CSARVGEVYTF	TGCAGTGCTAGGGTTGGGGAGGTCTACACCTTC
.	TRBD1	TRBV6-5	TRBJ1-2	CASSYYEQGLGYGYTF	TGTGCCAGCAGTTACTACGAACAGGGGTTGGGCTATGGCTACACCTTC
.	TRBD1	TRBV30	TRBJ1-5	CAWQGADSNQPQHF	TGTGCCTGGCAGGGGGCGGATAGCAATCAGCCCCAGCATTTT
.	.	TRBV4-2	TRBJ1-5	CASSQDRGVQGNQPQHF	TGTGCCAGCAGCCAAGATCGCGGGGTTCAGGGCAATCAGCCCCAGCATTTT
.	.	TRBV11-2	TRBJ1-2	CASSANSRDNGYTF	TGTGCCAGCAGCGCGAACAGCCGGGACAATGGCTACACCTTC
.	TRBD1	TRBV5-1	TRBJ2-5	CASSAQSGTGLGETQYF	TGCGCCAGCAGCGCACAATCCGGGACAGGGTTAGGGGAGACCCAGTACTTC
.	.	TRBV7-2	TRBJ1-5	CASSSPSQPQHF	TGTGCCAGCAGCTCCCCCTCCCAGCCCCAGCATTTT
medium-sized	.	TRBV2	TRBJ2-3	CASSQTGAYTDTQYF	TGTGCCAGCAGTCAAACTGGGGCCTACACAGATACGCAGTATTTT
.	.	TRBV10-1	TRBJ1-2	CASSDIRGGGYTF	TGCGCCAGCAGTGACATACGGGGAGGCGGCTACACCTTC
once	TRBD1	TRBV7-9	TRBJ1-1	CASDRVNTEAFF	TGTGCCAGCGACAGGGTGAACACTGAAGCTTTCTTT
once	.	TRBV6-1	TRBJ1-2	CASQRPLDYGYTF	TGTGCCAGCCAACGTCCTCTAGACTATGGCTACACCTTC
.	TRBD2	TRBV4-2	TRBJ2-1	CASSQVRAGGGNEQFF	TGTGCCAGCAGCCAAGTCCGCGCGGGAGGTGGAAATGAGCAGTTCTTC
few	.	TRBV27	TRBJ1-1	CASSFLEQVNTEAFF	TGTGCCAGCAGTTTTCTGGAGCAAGTGAACACTGAAGCTTTCTTT
.	.	TRBV5-1	TRBJ1-2	CASSKQGNYGYTF	TGCGCCAGCAGCAAACAGGGCAACTATGGCTACACCTTC
few	TRBD2	TRBV6-6	TRBJ2-3	CASSFSGGFPDTQYF	TGTGCCAGCAGTTTTAGCGGGGGGTTTCCAGATACGCAGTATTTT
.	TRBD2	TRBV9	TRBJ2-7	CASSPAGSSYEQYF	TGTGCCAGCAGCCCAGCGGGGAGCTCCTACGAGCAGTACTTC
few	TRBD1	TRBV29-1	TRBJ1-2	CSAGTGGYGYTF	TGCAGCGCTGGGACAGGGGGCTATGGCTACACCTTC
.	.	TRBV9	TRBJ2-7	CASSVGGEQYF	TGTGCCAGCAGCGTAGGAGGCGAGCAGTACTTC